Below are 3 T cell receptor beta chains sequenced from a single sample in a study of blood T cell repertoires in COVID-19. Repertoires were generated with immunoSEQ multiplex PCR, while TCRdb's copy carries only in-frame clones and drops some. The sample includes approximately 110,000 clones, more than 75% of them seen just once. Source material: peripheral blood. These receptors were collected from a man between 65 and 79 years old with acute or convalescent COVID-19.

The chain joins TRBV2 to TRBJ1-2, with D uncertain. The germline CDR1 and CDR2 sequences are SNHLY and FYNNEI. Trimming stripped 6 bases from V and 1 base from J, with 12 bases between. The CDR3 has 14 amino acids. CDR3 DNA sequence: TGTGCCAGCAGGGACTTAGGGCTTAACTATGGCTACACCTTC. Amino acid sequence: CASRDLGLNYGYTF.

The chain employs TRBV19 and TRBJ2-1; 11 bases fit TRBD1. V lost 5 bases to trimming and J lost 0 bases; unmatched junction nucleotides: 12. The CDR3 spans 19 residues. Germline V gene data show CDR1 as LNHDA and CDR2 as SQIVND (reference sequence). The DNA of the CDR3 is TGTGCCAGTAGTTGGGACAGGGGGTCCCGGAGGAGCTCCTACAATGAGCAGTTCTTC. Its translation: CASSWDRGSRRSSYNEQFF.

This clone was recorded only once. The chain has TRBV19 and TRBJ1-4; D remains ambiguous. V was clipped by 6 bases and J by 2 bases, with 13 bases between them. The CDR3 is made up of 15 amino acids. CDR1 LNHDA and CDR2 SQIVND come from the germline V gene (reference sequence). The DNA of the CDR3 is TGTGCCAGTAGCGATAGACAAGGCACTAATGAAAAACTGTTTTTT. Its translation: CASSDRQGTNEKLFF.